A single sample is the source of the 29 T cell receptor beta chains below, sequenced in a study of identical twins. Each CDR3 protein is one row after TCRdb ran MiXCR on the 5' RACE reads. The sample has 520,000 or so distinct CDR3 sequences, around 20% seen once; the top ten hold 0.91%. This sample was also put to use in a study of T cells expressing NK-cell markers.

The specimen sequenced was CD4+ T cells sorted from blood. All receptors come from a woman aged 18-29 years in good health.

The chain joins TRBV9 to TRBJ2-7; D not resolved. Trimming pared 4 bases from V and 0 bases from J, leaving 11 bases between. The CDR3 has 14 residues. Germline CDR1 and CDR2: SGDLS and YYNGEE. The CDR3 protein is CASSREGNSYEQYF. The CDR3 DNA sequence: TGTGCCAGCAGCAGAGAAGGGAACTCCTACGAGCAGTACTTC. Based on the CDR3 plus reference TRBV9 and TRBJ2-7, the full variable domain is DSGVTQTPKHLITATGQRVTLRCSPRSGDLSVYWYQQSLDQGLQFLIQYYNGEERAKGNILERFSAQQFPDLHSELNLSSLELGDSALYFCASSREGNSYEQYFGPGTRLTVT.

This clonotype was observed a few times. V usage is TRBV25-1 and J usage is TRBJ2-1; D gene uncertain. In germline, CDR1 is MGHDK, CDR2 SYGVNS. This CDR3 contains 15 residues. Trimming stripped 7 bases from V and 5 bases from J, with 18 bases between. In DNA form, the CDR3 reads TGTGCCAGCAAAGGCCTGGGTGTTTTAAACAATGAGCAGTTCTTC. It yields the protein CASKGLGVLNNEQFF.

The chain joins TRBV9 to TRBJ2-6; D remains unclear. Germline loops: CDR1 SGDLS, CDR2 YYNGEE. This CDR3 has 16 amino acids. The germline V and J ends were trimmed by 3 bases and 0 bases, with 10 bases remaining between them. In DNA, the CDR3 is TGTGCCAGCAGCGACCCTTTCCGCTCTGGGGCCAACGTCCTGACTTTC. This translates into CASSDPFRSGANVLTF.

The chain combines TRBV7-3 with TRBJ2-7; TRBD2 agrees at 9 bases. The CDR3 totals 14 residues. Germline CDR1 and CDR2: SGHTA and FQGTGA. Losses at the gene ends were 1 base for V and 6 bases for J; bases not matched to a gene: 4. CDR3 DNA: TGTGCCAGCAGCTTAAGCGGGGGGGTTACCGAGCAGTACTTC. Its translation: CASSLSGGVTEQYF.

This clonotype was seen more than once but under ten times. J is TRBJ2-5 and V is TRBV3-1; 10 bases are a match to TRBD2. The CDR3 totals 14 residues. Per the germline V gene, CDR1 is LGHDT and CDR2 is YNNKEL (reference sequence). V lost 7 bases to trimming and J lost 5 bases; unmatched junction nucleotides: 7. The CDR3 loop reads CASTLTSGTETQYF. DNA of the CDR3: TGTGCCAGCACCCTTACTAGCGGGACGGAGACCCAGTACTTC.

This clonotype was picked up many times. The CDR3 DNA follows: TGCGCCAGCAGCCAGGGGACAGGGGGTCAGCCCCAGCATTTT. It yields the protein CASSQGTGGQPQHF. The rearrangement links TRBV5-1 to TRBJ1-5, with TRBD1 identical over 11 bases. CDR1 SGHRS and CDR2 YFSETQ come from the germline V gene. V shed 4 bases and J 6 bases; nucleotides not matched to a gene: 3. The CDR3 is made up of 14 amino acids.

This clonotype has a handful of counts. This chain joins TRBV20-1 and TRBJ2-5; D is possibly TRBD2 (6 bases). V was cut by 1 base and J by 2 bases, with 14 bases left in between. The germline V gene has CDR1 DFQATT and CDR2 SNEGSKA (reference sequence). This CDR3 is 15 amino acids long. This CDR3 reads CSARALDYSQETQYF. The CDR3 region has the DNA TGCAGTGCTAGAGCCTTGGACTATTCTCAAGAGACCCAGTACTTC.

This clonotype appeared a few times. The CDR3 is CASSLNSRGVETQYF. CDR3 DNA sequence: TGTGCCAGCAGCTTAAATAGCAGAGGAGTCGAGACCCAGTACTTC. V gene TRBV7-2 combines with J gene TRBJ2-5; D uncertain. The V gene lost 2 bases and the J gene lost 5 bases, with 15 bases spanning the gap. Germline lookup yields CDR1 SGHTA and CDR2 FQGNSA. CDR3 size: 15 residues.

As concerns this clonotype: The germline gene is not matched at one end of the junction; a read error may be the cause. V gene TRBV3-1 combines with J gene TRBJ2-2; 7 bases line up with TRBD1. In germline, CDR1 is LGHDT, CDR2 YNNKEL (reference sequence). This CDR3 has 19 amino acids. CDR3 DNA sequence: TGTGCCTGCAGCCAACCGATGACCGGGACAGACCTACCCACCGGGGAGCTGTTTTTT. It encodes CACSQPMTGTDLPTGELFF.

The chain joins TRBV10-2 to TRBJ1-1, with D unclear. Trimming left V 7 bases short and J 2 bases short, with 17 bases between. The CDR3 covers 15 residues. Germline loops: CDR1 WSHSY, CDR2 SAAADI. As DNA, the CDR3 is TGCGCCAGCATGCTCGCACCCTACATTAACACTGAAGCTTTCTTT. Translated: CASMLAPYINTEAFF.

This clonotype showed up many times. The chain recombines TRBV9 with TRBJ2-7; a possible D gene is TRBD2 (6 bases). V was shortened by 0 bases and J by 3 bases, with 13 bases between the two germline ends. The CDR3 runs 15 residues. CDR1 is SGDLS, CDR2 YYNGEE, per germline. The CDR3 nucleotides are TGTGCCAGCAGCGTAGAACCGGGGGAGAACTACGAGCAGTACTTC. Translated: CASSVEPGENYEQYF.

This clonotype was found a few times. The genes are TRBV5-5 and TRBJ2-7; 8 positions agree with TRBD2. The CDR3 loop spans 13 amino acids. Germline loops: CDR1 SGHKS, CDR2 YYEKEE (reference sequence). After removal of 7 bases from V and 0 bases from J, the junction contained 3 bases not matched to a gene. CDR3 sequence (DNA): TGTGCCAGCCTGACTAGCGCCTCCTACGAGCAGTACTTC. It specifies CASLTSASYEQYF.

The rearrangement uses TRBV6-1 and TRBJ2-3; the D is unclear. Between the trimmed V and J ends, which lost 5 bases and 4 bases, there was a span of 10 bases. This CDR3 has 13 amino acids. CDR1 is MNHNS and CDR2 is SASEGT in the germline V gene. CDR3 DNA: TGTGCCAGCAGTACACCAGACGCAGATACGCAGTATTTT. It specifies CASSTPDADTQYF.

Only a few counts were recorded for this clonotype. V usage is TRBV7-9 and J usage is TRBJ1-1, with D perhaps matching TRBD1 (5 bases). The germline gives CDR1 SEHNR, CDR2 FQNEAQ (reference sequence). V gave up 1 base and J gave up 6 bases, with 12 bases separating them. This CDR3 contains 14 residues. The chain's CDR3 is CASSLVQGSSEAFF. Written as DNA, the CDR3 is TGTGCCAGCAGCTTAGTTCAGGGTTCATCTGAAGCTTTCTTT.

This clonotype was seen repeatedly, ten times or more. This chain connects TRBV20-1 to TRBJ2-7; 8 nucleotides match TRBD2. CDR1 and CDR2 from the germline V gene are DFQATT and SNEGSKA (reference sequence). V shed 2 bases and J 2 bases; nucleotides not matched to a gene: 5. This CDR3 is built from 14 residues. This chain's CDR3 is CSARPQAGAYEQYF. CDR3 coding DNA: TGCAGTGCTAGACCCCAAGCGGGAGCCTACGAGCAGTACTTC.

The chain employs TRBV30 and TRBJ1-2; 9 bases are a match to TRBD1. V dropped 5 bases and J dropped 0; count of bases not matched to a gene: 7. This CDR3 region has 15 residues. CDR1 is GTSNPN and CDR2 is SVGIG in the germline V gene (reference sequence). The CDR3 protein is CAWAGTGRSNYGYTF. CDR3 DNA: TGTGCCTGGGCCGGGACAGGGAGATCTAACTATGGCTACACCTTC.

This clonotype was seen at least ten times. The chain joins TRBV12-3 or TRBV12-4 to TRBJ1-1; D remains ambiguous. This CDR3 comprises 13 residues. V lost 6 bases, J lost 1 base, and 9 bases lay in between. The CDR3 sequence: CASRVQSNTEAFF. CDR3 in DNA: TGTGCCAGCAGGGTACAGTCGAACACTGAAGCTTTCTTT.

This clonotype was seen more than once but under ten times. The genes are TRBV20-1 and TRBJ2-1; 8 nucleotides align to TRBD2. CDR3 length: 14 residues. Germline lookup yields CDR1 DFQATT and CDR2 SNEGSKA (reference sequence). Trimming cost V 3 bases and J 7 bases; bases outside gene matches: 8. The CDR3 loop is CSARGGGSWNEQFF. The CDR3 nucleotides read TGCAGTGCTAGGGGCGGGGGGAGCTGGAATGAGCAGTTCTTC.

J is TRBJ2-1 and V is TRBV4-2, with 9 nucleotides matching TRBD2. V was pared by 4 bases and J by 0 bases, with 13 bases of the junction left unmatched. This CDR3 region has 19 residues. Germline CDR1 reads LGHNA; CDR2 reads YNFKEQ. CDR3 protein: CASSPVASGGSSSYNEQFF. Written as DNA, the CDR3 is TGTGCCAGCAGCCCCGTGGCCAGCGGGGGGTCGAGCTCCTACAATGAGCAGTTCTTC.

The rearrangement uses TRBV10-3 and TRBJ2-1, with 7 bases matching TRBD2. V shed 4 bases and J 8 bases; nucleotides not matched to a gene: 5. This CDR3 region has 13 residues. CDR1 is ENHRY and CDR2 is SYGVKD in the germline V gene. Written as DNA, the CDR3 is TGTGCCATCAGTGTCAGGGAGGGACATGAGCAGTTCTTC. Protein sequence: CAISVREGHEQFF.

The chain uses TRBV5-5 and TRBJ2-1; a possible D gene is TRBD2 (6 bases). The CDR3 is 17 residues long. Trimming cost V 4 bases and J 4 bases, with 21 bases left between them. Per the germline V gene, CDR1 is SGHKS and CDR2 is YYEKEE (reference sequence). The chain's CDR3 is CASSPISGLASYNEQFF. The CDR3 bases are TGTGCCAGCAGCCCCATTTCAGGGCTAGCGAGTTACAATGAGCAGTTCTTC.

The genes are TRBV20-1 and TRBJ2-7, with no clear D. V was pared by 2 bases and J by 4 bases, with 15 bases between. This CDR3 contains 14 residues. Germline loops: CDR1 DFQATT, CDR2 SNEGSKA (reference sequence). CDR3 loop: CSARKQRSPYEQYF. CDR3 nucleotide sequence: TGCAGTGCTAGAAAACAGCGCTCCCCTTACGAGCAGTACTTC.

Only a few counts were recorded for this clonotype. J is TRBJ2-3 and V is TRBV7-6; D gene uncertain. The germline V and J ends were trimmed by 5 bases and 7 bases, with 10 bases remaining between them. Germline V gene sequence: CDR1 SGHVS, CDR2 FNYEAQ. CDR3 length: 12 residues. The CDR3 loop is CASSKSGNTQYF. The CDR3 DNA reads as TGTGCCAGCAGCAAAAGTGGAAATACGCAGTATTTT.

This clonotype was observed a handful of times. The genes are TRBV6-2 or TRBV6-3 and TRBJ2-1; 7 nucleotides match TRBD2. V was clipped by 5 bases and J by 7 bases; unmatched bases: 11. Germline CDR1 is MNHEY and CDR2 is SVGEGT. This CDR3 comprises 15 residues. The CDR3 sequence is CASSTTSQLRNEQFF. The CDR3 DNA reads TGTGCCAGCAGTACGACTAGCCAGTTGAGGAATGAGCAGTTCTTC.

This clonotype has only a few counts. The V call is TRBV7-2, the J call TRBJ2-5; tentatively, D is TRBD1 (5 bases). The V gene's germline CDR1 is SGHTA and CDR2 FQGNSA. Trimming stripped 6 bases from V and 4 bases from J, with 12 bases between. The CDR3 has 13 residues. The CDR3 protein is CASRRAQGETQYF. In DNA form, the CDR3 reads TGTGCCAGCAGAAGAGCCCAGGGAGAGACCCAGTACTTC.

This clonotype has a handful of counts. This chain links TRBV5-5 with TRBJ1-2; TRBD1 is a possible D gene (5 bases). CDR3 length equals 14 residues. The V end lost 0 bases, the J end lost 4 bases, and 10 bases lay between the germline ends. Germline V CDR1 and CDR2: SGHKS, YYEKEE (reference sequence). DNA of the CDR3: TGTGCCAGCAGCTTGGATCGGGGGACCTATGGCTACACCTTC. Amino acid sequence: CASSLDRGTYGYTF. Filled out from reference TRBV5-5 and TRBJ1-2, the complete variable domain reads DAGVTQSPTHLIKTRGQQVTLRCSPISGHKSVSWYQQVLGQGPQFIFQYYEKEERGRGNFPDRFSARQFPNYSSELNVNALLLGDSALYLCASSLDRGTYGYTFGSGTRLTVV.

This clonotype showed up just a few times. The V and J genes are TRBV6-1 and TRBJ2-2; D gene uncertain. Germline values: CDR1 MNHNS, CDR2 SASEGT. The CDR3 is made up of 13 amino acids. V gave up 10 bases and J gave up 0 bases, with 9 bases separating them. CDR3 sequence: CAILETNTGELFF. The DNA of the CDR3 is TGTGCCATCCTTGAAACGAACACCGGGGAGCTGTTTTTT.

This rearrangement joins TRBV5-1 to TRBJ2-7; D gene unclear. Germline V gene sequence: CDR1 SGHRS, CDR2 YFSETQ. The CDR3 has 15 residues. V shed 0 bases and J shed 3 bases, with 13 bases lying between them. The chain's CDR3 is CASSLGDTLLYEQYF. The CDR3, as DNA: TGCGCCAGCAGCTTGGGGGATACATTACTCTACGAGCAGTACTTC.

This clonotype has more than one count but fewer than ten. The chain carries TRBV7-2 and TRBJ1-6; 9 nucleotides agree with TRBD1. The CDR3 length is 16 residues. The junction had 6 bases not matched to a gene; V was cut back by 5 bases and J by 4 bases. CDR1 and CDR2 from the germline V gene are SGHTA and FQGNSA. The CDR3 loop is CASSVQGAKYNSPLHF. The CDR3 coding sequence is TGTGCCAGCAGCGTACAGGGGGCGAAGTATAATTCACCCCTCCACTTT. The full variable domain, with the rest looked up from reference TRBV7-2 and TRBJ1-6, is GAGVSQSPSNKVTEKGKDVELRCDPISGHTALYWYRQSLGQGLEFLIYFQGNSAPDKSGLPSDRFSAERTGGSVSTLTIQRTQQEDSAVYLCASSVQGAKYNSPLHFGNGTRLTVT.